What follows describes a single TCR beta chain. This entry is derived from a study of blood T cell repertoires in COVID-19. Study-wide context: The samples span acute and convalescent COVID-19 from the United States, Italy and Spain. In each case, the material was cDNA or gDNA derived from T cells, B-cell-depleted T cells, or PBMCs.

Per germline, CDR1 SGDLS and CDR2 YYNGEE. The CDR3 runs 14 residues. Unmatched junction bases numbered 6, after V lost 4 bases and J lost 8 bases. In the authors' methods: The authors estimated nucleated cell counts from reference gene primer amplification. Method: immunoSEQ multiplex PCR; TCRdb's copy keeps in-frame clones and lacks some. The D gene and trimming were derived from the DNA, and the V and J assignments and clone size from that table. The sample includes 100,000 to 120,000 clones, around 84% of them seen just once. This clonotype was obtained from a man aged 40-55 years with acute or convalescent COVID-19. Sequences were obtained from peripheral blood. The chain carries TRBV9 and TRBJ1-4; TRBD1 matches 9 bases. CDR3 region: CASSPQGAGEKLFF. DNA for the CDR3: TGTGCCAGCAGCCCACAGGGGGCGGGCGAAAAACTGTTTTTT.